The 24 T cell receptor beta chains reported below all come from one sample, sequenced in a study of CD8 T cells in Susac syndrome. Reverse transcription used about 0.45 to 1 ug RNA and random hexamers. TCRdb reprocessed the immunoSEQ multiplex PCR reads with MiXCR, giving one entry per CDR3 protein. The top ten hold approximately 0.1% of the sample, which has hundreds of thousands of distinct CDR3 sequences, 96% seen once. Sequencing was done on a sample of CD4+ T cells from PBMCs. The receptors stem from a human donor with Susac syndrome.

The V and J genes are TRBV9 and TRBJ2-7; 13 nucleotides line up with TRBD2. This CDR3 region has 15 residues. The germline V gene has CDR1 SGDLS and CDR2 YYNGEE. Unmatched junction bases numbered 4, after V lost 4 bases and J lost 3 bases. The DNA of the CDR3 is TGTGCCAGCAGCTTTGGACTAGCGGGAGTCTACGAGCAGTACTTC. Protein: CASSFGLAGVYEQYF.

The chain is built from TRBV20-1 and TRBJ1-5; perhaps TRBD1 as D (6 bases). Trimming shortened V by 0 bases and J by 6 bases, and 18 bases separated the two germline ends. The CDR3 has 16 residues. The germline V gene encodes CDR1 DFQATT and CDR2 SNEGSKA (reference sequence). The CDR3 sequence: CSARDLPGTLAQPQHF. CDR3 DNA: TGCAGTGCTAGAGATCTGCCCGGGACACTTGCTCAGCCCCAGCATTTT.

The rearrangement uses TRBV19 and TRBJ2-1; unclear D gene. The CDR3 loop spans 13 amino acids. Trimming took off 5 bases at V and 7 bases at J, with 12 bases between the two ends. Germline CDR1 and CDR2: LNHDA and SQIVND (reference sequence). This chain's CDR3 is CASSSSARNEQFF. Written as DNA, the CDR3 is TGTGCCAGTAGTTCCTCTGCTAGAAATGAGCAGTTCTTC.

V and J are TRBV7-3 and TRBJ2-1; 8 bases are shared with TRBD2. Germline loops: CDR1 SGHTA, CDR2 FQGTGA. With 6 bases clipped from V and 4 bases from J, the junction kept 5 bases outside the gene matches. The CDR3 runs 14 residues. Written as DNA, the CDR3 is TGTGCCAGCAGTCCCGGGACTAGTTACAATGAGCAGTTCTTC. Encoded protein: CASSPGTSYNEQFF.

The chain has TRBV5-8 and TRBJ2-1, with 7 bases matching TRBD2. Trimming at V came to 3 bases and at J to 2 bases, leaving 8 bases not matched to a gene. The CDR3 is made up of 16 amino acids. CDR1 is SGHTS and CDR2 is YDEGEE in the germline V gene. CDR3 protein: CASSSRLAATYNEQFF. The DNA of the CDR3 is TGTGCCAGCAGCTCGAGGCTAGCGGCGACCTACAATGAGCAGTTCTTC.

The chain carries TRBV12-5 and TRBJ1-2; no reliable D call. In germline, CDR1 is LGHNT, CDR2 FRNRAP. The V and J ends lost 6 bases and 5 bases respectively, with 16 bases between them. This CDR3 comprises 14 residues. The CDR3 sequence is CASGYNGVGYGYTF. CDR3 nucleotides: TGTGCTAGTGGCTATAATGGTGTGGGGTATGGCTACACCTTC.

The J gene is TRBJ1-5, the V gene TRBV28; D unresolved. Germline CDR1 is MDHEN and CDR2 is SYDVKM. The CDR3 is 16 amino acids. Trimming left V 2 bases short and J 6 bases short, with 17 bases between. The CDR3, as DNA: TGTGCCAGCAGTTTAGCGCCCCCTCACGGTGGTCAGCCCCAGCATTTT. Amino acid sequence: CASSLAPPHGGQPQHF.

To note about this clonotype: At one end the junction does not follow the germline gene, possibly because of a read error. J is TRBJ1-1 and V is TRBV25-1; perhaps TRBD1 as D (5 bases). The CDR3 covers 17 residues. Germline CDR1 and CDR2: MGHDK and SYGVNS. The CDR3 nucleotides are TGTGCCCGCAGCAAGAAAATAGGGGTCCAGGAGAACACTGAAGCTTTCTTT. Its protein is CARSKKIGVQENTEAFF.

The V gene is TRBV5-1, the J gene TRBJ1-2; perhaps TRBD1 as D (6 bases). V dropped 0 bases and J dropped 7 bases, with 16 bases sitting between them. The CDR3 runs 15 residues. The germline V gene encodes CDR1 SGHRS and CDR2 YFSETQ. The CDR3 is CASSLDYGTRGGYTF. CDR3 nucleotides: TGCGCCAGCAGCTTGGATTACGGGACACGGGGTGGCTACACCTTC.

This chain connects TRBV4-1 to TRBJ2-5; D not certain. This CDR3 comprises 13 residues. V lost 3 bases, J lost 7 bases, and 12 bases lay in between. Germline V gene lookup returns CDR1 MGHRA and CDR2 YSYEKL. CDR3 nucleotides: TGCGCCAGCAGCCACAGCCCCACCGGGACCCAGTACTTC. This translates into CASSHSPTGTQYF.

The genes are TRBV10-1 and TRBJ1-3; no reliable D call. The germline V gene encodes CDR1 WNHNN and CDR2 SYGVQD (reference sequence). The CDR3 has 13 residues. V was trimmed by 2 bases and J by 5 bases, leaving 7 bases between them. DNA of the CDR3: TGCGCCAGCAGTGAGAACAGCAGAAACACCATATATTTT. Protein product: CASSENSRNTIYF.

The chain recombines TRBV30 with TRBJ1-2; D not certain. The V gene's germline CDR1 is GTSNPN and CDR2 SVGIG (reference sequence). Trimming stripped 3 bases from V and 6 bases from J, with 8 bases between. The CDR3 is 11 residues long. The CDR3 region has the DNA TGTGCCTGGAGCCTCAAGCATGGCTACACCTTC. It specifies CAWSLKHGYTF.

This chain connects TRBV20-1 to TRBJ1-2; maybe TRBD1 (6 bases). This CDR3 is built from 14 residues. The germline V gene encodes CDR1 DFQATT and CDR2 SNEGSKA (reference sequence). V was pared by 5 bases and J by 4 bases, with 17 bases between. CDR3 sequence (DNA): TGCAGTGCTCCCCTAGGGGGGATCGGCTATGGCTACACCTTC. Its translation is CSAPLGGIGYGYTF.

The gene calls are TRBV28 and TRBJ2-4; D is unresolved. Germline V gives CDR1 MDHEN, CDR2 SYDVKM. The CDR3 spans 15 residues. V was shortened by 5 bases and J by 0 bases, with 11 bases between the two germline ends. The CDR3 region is CASSPPDLAKNIQYF. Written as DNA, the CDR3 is TGTGCCAGCAGTCCCCCCGATCTAGCCAAAAACATTCAGTACTTC. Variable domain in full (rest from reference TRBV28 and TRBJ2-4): DVKVTQSSRYLVKRTGEKVFLECVQDMDHENMFWYRQDPGLGLRLIYFSYDVKMKEKGDIPEGYSVSREKKERFSLILESASTNQTSMYLCASSPPDLAKNIQYFGAGTRLSVL.

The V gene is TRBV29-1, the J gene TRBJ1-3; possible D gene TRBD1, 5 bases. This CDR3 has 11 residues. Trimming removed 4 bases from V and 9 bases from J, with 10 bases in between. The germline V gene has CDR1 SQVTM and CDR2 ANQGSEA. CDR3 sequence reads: CSVGSGGTIYF. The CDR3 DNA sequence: TGCAGCGTTGGCTCGGGGGGCACCATATATTTT. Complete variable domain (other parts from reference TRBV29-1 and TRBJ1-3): SAVISQKPSRDICQRGTSLTIQCQVDSQVTMMFWYRQQPGQSLTLIATANQGSEATYESGFVIDKFPISRPNLTFSTLTVSNMSPEDSSIYLCSVGSGGTIYFGEGSWLTVV.

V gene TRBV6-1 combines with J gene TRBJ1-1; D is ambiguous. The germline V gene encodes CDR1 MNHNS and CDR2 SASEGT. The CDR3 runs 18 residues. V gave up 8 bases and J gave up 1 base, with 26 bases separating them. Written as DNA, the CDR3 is TGTGCCAGCTCCTCCGGCAGACCCCGAACCCTCACGAACACTGAAGCTTTCTTT. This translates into CASSSGRPRTLTNTEAFF.

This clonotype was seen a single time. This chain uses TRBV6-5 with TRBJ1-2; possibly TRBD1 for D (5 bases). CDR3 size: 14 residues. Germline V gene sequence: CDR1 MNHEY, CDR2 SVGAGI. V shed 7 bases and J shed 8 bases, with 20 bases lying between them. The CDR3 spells CASNLSGSGWGYTF. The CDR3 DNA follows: TGTGCCAGCAACCTCTCGGGGTCAGGGTGGGGCTACACCTTC.

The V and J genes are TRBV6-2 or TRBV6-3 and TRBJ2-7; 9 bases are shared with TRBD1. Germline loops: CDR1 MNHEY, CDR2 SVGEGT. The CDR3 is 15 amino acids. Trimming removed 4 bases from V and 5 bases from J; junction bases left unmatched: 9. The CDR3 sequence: CASSFPGQGAHEQYF. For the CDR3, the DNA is TGTGCCAGCAGTTTTCCGGGACAGGGAGCCCACGAGCAGTACTTC.

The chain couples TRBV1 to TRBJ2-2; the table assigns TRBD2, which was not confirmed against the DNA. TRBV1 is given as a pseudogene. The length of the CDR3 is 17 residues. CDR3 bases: TGCACCAGCAGCCACGCCGGGACTAGCGAGAACACCGGGGAGCTGTTTTTT. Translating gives CTSSHAGTSENTGELFF.

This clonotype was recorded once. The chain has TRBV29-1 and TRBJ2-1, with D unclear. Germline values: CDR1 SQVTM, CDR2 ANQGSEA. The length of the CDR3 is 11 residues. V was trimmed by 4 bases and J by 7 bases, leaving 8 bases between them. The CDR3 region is CSVVAANEQFF. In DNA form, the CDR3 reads TGCAGCGTTGTAGCAGCGAATGAGCAGTTCTTC.

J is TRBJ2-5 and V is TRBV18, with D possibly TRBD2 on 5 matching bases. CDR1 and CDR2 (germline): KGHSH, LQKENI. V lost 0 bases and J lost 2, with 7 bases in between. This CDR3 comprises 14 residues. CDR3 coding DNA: TGTGCCAGCTCACCACCGGAGGCTCAAGAGACCCAGTACTTC. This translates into CASSPPEAQETQYF. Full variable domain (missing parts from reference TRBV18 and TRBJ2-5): NAGVMQNPRHLVRRRGQEARLRCSPMKGHSHVYWYRQLPEEGLKFMVYLQKENIIDESGMPKERFSAEFPKEGPSILRIQQVVRGDSAAYFCASSPPEAQETQYFGPGTRLLVL.

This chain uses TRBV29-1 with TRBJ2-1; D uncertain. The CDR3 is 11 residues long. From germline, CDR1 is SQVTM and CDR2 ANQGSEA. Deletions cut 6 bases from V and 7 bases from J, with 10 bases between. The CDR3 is CSVRQKNEQFF. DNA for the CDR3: TGCAGCGTCAGGCAGAAGAATGAGCAGTTCTTC.

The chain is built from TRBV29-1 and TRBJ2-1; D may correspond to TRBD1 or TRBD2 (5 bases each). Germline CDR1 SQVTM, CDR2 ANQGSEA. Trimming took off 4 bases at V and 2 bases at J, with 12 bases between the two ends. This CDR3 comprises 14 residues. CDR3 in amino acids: CSVGGSGAYNEQFF. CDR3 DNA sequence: TGCAGCGTTGGGGGGTCAGGCGCCTACAATGAGCAGTTCTTC.

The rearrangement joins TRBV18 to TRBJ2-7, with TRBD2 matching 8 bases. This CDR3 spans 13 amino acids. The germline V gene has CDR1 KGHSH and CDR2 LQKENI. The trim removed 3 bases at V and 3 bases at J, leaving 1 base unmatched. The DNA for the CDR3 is TGTGCCAGCTCACCGGGACTAGACTACGAGCAGTACTTC. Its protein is CASSPGLDYEQYF.